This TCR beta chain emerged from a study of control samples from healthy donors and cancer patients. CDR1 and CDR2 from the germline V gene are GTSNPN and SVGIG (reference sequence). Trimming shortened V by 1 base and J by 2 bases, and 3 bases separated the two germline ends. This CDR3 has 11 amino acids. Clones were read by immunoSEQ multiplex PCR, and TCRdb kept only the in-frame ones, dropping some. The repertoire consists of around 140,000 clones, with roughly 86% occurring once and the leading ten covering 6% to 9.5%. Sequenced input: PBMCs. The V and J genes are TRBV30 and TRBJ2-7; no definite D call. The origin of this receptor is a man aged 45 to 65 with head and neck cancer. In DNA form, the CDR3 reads TGTGCCTGGAGTGAGGCCTACGAGCAGTACTTC. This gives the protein CAWSEAYEQYF.